A selection of T cell receptor beta chains follows, all from one sample in a study of cytomegalovirus exposure and HLA in healthy donors. Libraries were prepared by immunoSEQ multiplex PCR; TCRdb keeps only in-frame clonotypes and omits some of them. The sample yields 75,000 to 100,000 clones, about four fifths seen once. The sample taken for sequencing was PBMCs. Receptor source: a man in his thirties or forties in good health and CMV-seronegative. Each CDR3 is given with its conserved first and last residue. The D gene is left open where the match is weak.

d_gene: TRBD2; v_gene: TRBV11-2; j_gene: TRBJ2-1; CDR3aa: CASSSGTSGALYNEQFF
d_gene: -; v_gene: TRBV5-1; j_gene: TRBJ2-2; CDR3aa: CASSSESGINTGELFF
d_gene: -; v_gene: TRBV10-3; j_gene: TRBJ2-3; CDR3aa: CAIRSDSDRTDTQYF
d_gene: TRBD2; v_gene: TRBV7-9; j_gene: TRBJ2-3; CDR3aa: CASSFRLAGVVTDTQYF
d_gene: -; v_gene: TRBV10-1; j_gene: TRBJ1-2; CDR3aa: CASSGRDNYGYTF
d_gene: -; v_gene: TRBV5-1; j_gene: TRBJ1-3; CDR3aa: CASSQDSSGNTIYF
d_gene: -; v_gene: TRBV27; j_gene: TRBJ1-1; CDR3aa: CASSLFLYTEAFF
d_gene: TRBD1; v_gene: TRBV18; j_gene: TRBJ1-5; CDR3aa: CASSPPGTVDQPQHF
d_gene: -; v_gene: TRBV27; j_gene: TRBJ2-7; CDR3aa: CASSLVGGAIAYEQYF
d_gene: -; v_gene: TRBV7-9; j_gene: TRBJ1-1; CDR3aa: CASSPQVYTEAFF
d_gene: TRBD1; v_gene: TRBV28; j_gene: TRBJ1-5; CDR3aa: CASSPGQGRLQPQHF
d_gene: -; v_gene: TRBV6-6; j_gene: TRBJ1-5; CDR3aa: CASSYATVDQPQHF
d_gene: TRBD1; v_gene: TRBV5-1; j_gene: TRBJ2-5; CDR3aa: CASSTTGARETQYF
d_gene: -; v_gene: TRBV10-2; j_gene: TRBJ1-2; CDR3aa: CASRAGISGGYTF
d_gene: -; v_gene: TRBV5-1; j_gene: TRBJ2-5; CDR3aa: CASSLALALQETQYF
d_gene: -; v_gene: TRBV18; j_gene: TRBJ2-2; CDR3aa: CASPRNTGELFF
d_gene: -; v_gene: TRBV6-5; j_gene: TRBJ2-3; CDR3aa: CASLSSDEGETQYF
d_gene: TRBD1; v_gene: TRBV27; j_gene: TRBJ1-2; CDR3aa: CASATGGYGYTF
d_gene: TRBD2; v_gene: TRBV5-1; j_gene: TRBJ2-4; CDR3aa: CATSAIAGGSKNIQYF
d_gene: -; v_gene: TRBV4-2; j_gene: TRBJ2-5; CDR3aa: CASSRHPGEISETQYF
d_gene: -; v_gene: TRBV5-1; j_gene: TRBJ1-6; CDR3aa: CASSLNFNSPLHF
d_gene: TRBD2; v_gene: TRBV19; j_gene: TRBJ2-1; CDR3aa: CASSISPLTSGGAISYRYNEQFF
d_gene: TRBD1; v_gene: TRBV30; j_gene: TRBJ2-2; CDR3aa: CAWNLGQGITGELFF
d_gene: TRBD1; v_gene: TRBV15; j_gene: TRBJ2-7; CDR3aa: CATSGDRGRNEQYF
d_gene: TRBD2; v_gene: TRBV29-1; j_gene: -; CDR3aa: CSVAGETYEQYF
d_gene: -; v_gene: TRBV12-5; j_gene: TRBJ1-5; CDR3aa: CASGFSGNQPQHF
d_gene: TRBD1; v_gene: TRBV4-1; j_gene: TRBJ1-2; CDR3aa: CASSQEGSGGRGYTF
d_gene: TRBD2; v_gene: TRBV5-1; j_gene: TRBJ2-5; CDR3aa: CASRLNPGGAGETQYF
d_gene: -; v_gene: TRBV30; j_gene: TRBJ1-1; CDR3aa: CAWRAGMNTEAFF
d_gene: TRBD1; v_gene: TRBV6-4; j_gene: TRBJ2-3; CDR3aa: CASSDQTGADTQYF
d_gene: TRBD1; v_gene: TRBV4-2; j_gene: TRBJ1-2; CDR3aa: CASSQAGQGFGYTF
d_gene: TRBD1; v_gene: TRBV27; j_gene: TRBJ2-7; CDR3aa: CASWDSYEQYF
d_gene: -; v_gene: TRBV21-1; j_gene: TRBJ1-2; CDR3aa: CAIEEYRDRMGYTF
d_gene: -; v_gene: TRBV11-2; j_gene: TRBJ2-3; CDR3aa: CASSLGDNPTDTQYF
d_gene: TRBD1; v_gene: TRBV7-9; j_gene: TRBJ2-7; CDR3aa: CASSSLTGKLYEQYF
d_gene: TRBD1; v_gene: TRBV4-1; j_gene: TRBJ1-4; CDR3aa: CASSQPGQGVGKLFF
d_gene: -; v_gene: TRBV11-2; j_gene: TRBJ1-2; CDR3aa: CASSPLRTEYGYTF
d_gene: TRBD1; v_gene: TRBV18; j_gene: TRBJ1-2; CDR3aa: CASSETGFYGYTF
d_gene: -; v_gene: TRBV7-2; j_gene: TRBJ1-2; CDR3aa: CASSEQVQYGYTF
d_gene: -; v_gene: TRBV7-2; j_gene: TRBJ1-5; CDR3aa: CASSPREGSNQPQHF
d_gene: -; v_gene: TRBV28; j_gene: TRBJ2-7; CDR3aa: CASSLSGTQAYEQYF
d_gene: -; v_gene: TRBV29-1; j_gene: TRBJ2-7; CDR3aa: CSVEYPGQTYEQYF
d_gene: -; v_gene: TRBV4-1; j_gene: TRBJ1-5; CDR3aa: CASSQTTGRVDQPQHF